A selection of T cell receptor beta chains follows, all from one sample in a study of HIV-infected patients and healthy controls. TCRdb independently ran MiXCR on the 5' RACE reads; one entry per CDR3 protein. The sample lists tens of thousands of distinct CDR3 sequences; about 9% were seen once. Source material: blood. Source of these receptors: an adult in good health. Both conserved end residues are part of each CDR3. The order of the fields is J gene, clone size, D gene, V gene, CDR3 protein, CDR3 DNA. The D gene is left open where the match is weak. Only some rows state a clone size, as once, few, many or a class for expanded clones.

TRBJ1-5	many	-	TRBV4-1	CASSQDSPGHNQPQHF	TGCGCCAGCAGCCAAGATTCCCCGGGACATAATCAGCCCCAGCATTTT
TRBJ1-2	many	-	TRBV18	CASSPDVANYGYTF	TGTGCCAGCTCACCAGACGTCGCTAACTATGGCTACACCTTC
TRBJ2-3	few	-	TRBV12-5	CASGLDGRGFDTQYF	TGTGCTAGTGGTTTGGATGGCAGGGGTTTTGATACGCAGTATTTT
TRBJ2-7	few	TRBD1	TRBV23-1	CASRETGTGIYEQYF	TGCGCCAGCAGGGAAACCGGGACAGGGATTTACGAGCAGTACTTC
TRBJ1-2	-	TRBD1	TRBV2	CASSGDRVGYGYTF	TGTGCCAGCAGTGGGGACAGGGTTGGCTATGGCTACACCTTC
TRBJ1-5	many	-	TRBV19	CASSITNPREQPQHF	TGTGCCAGTAGTATAACCAACCCTAGGGAGCAGCCCCAGCATTTT
TRBJ1-1	many	TRBD1	TRBV11-2	CASSPDRVNTEAFF	TGTGCCAGCAGCCCGGACAGGGTTAACACTGAAGCTTTCTTT
TRBJ2-1	-	TRBD2	TRBV7-2	CASSRGVEDYNEQFF	TGTGCCAGCAGCCGGGGGGTCGAGGACTACAATGAGCAGTTCTTC
TRBJ2-7	many	TRBD1	TRBV29-1	CSVDLGTGDYEQYF	TGCAGCGTTGACCTCGGGACAGGGGACTACGAGCAGTACTTC
TRBJ1-1	many	TRBD1	TRBV6-5	CASRRGQGPPRAEMNTEAFF	TGTGCCAGCAGGCGAGGACAGGGGCCCCCTAGGGCCGAGATGAACACTGAAGCTTTCTTT
TRBJ2-5	many	-	TRBV5-1	CASSPTLTETQYF	TGCGCCAGCAGCCCCACCTTAACGGAGACCCAGTACTTC
TRBJ1-5	-	-	TRBV2	CASSVRTQHNNQPQHF	TGTGCCAGCAGTGTGCGAACCCAACATAACAATCAGCCCCAGCATTTT
TRBJ1-1	medium-sized	-	TRBV2	CASGAGSEAFF	TGTGCCAGCGGCGCAGGTTCTGAAGCTTTCTTT
TRBJ2-7	-	-	TRBV12-3/TRBV12-4	CASSLGQGSYEQYF	TGTGCCAGCAGTTTAGGGCAGGGGTCCTACGAGCAGTACTTC
TRBJ1-1	many	-	TRBV20-1	CSASLQRATEAFF	TGCAGTGCTAGTCTACAGCGAGCCACTGAAGCTTTCTTT
TRBJ1-2	many	-	TRBV12-3/TRBV12-4	CASSPPHRAGYTF	TGTGCCAGCAGTCCCCCACACAGGGCGGGCTACACCTTC
TRBJ2-5	many	-	TRBV24-1	CATSDPGQDLETQYF	TGTGCCACCAGTGACCCCGGGCAGGACCTAGAGACCCAGTACTTC
TRBJ1-3	many	-	TRBV5-6	CASSLGGRPGNTIYF	TGTGCCAGCAGCTTGGGGGGACGTCCTGGAAACACCATATATTTT
TRBJ2-6	few	-	TRBV4-3	CASSQAWEIGANVLTF	TGCGCCAGCAGCCAAGCTTGGGAAATCGGGGCCAACGTCCTGACTTTC
TRBJ2-5	many	-	TRBV7-9	CASSGSPTQYF	TGTGCCAGCAGCGGATCACCGACCCAGTACTTC
TRBJ1-5	few	-	TRBV4-2	CASSQPGEPQHF	TGTGCCAGCAGCCAGCCAGGGGAGCCCCAGCATTTT
TRBJ2-3	many	-	TRBV12-3/TRBV12-4	CASSSRRGAADTQYF	TGTGCCAGCAGTTCAAGACGGGGGGCGGCAGATACGCAGTATTTT
TRBJ1-1	few	-	TRBV10-3	CAISGLNLEAFF	TGTGCCATCTCCGGACTCAACCTTGAAGCTTTCTTT
TRBJ2-1	many	TRBD1	TRBV24-1	CATSDLSGTGYNEQFF	TGTGCCACCAGTGATCTATCCGGGACAGGATACAATGAGCAGTTCTTC
TRBJ1-5	many	-	TRBV19	CASSMGLGRPNQPQHF	TGTGCCAGTAGTATGGGCCTAGGACGGCCCAATCAGCCCCAGCATTTT
TRBJ2-7	-	-	TRBV5-1	CASSLAGFDTYEQYF	TGCGCCAGCAGCTTGGCAGGGTTTGATACCTACGAGCAGTACTTC
TRBJ1-2	many	-	TRBV30	CAWSEGGGGPNYGYTF	TGTGCCTGGAGTGAGGGGGGCGGTGGGCCTAACTATGGCTACACCTTC
TRBJ2-4	many	-	TRBV3-1	CASSPPGPLAKNIQYF	TGTGCCAGCAGCCCACCGGGGCCATTAGCCAAAAACATTCAGTACTTC
TRBJ1-2	few	-	TRBV6-5	CASSRLSGGDYGYTF	TGTGCCAGCAGCCGCCTTTCAGGAGGTGACTATGGCTACACCTTC
TRBJ1-6	many	-	TRBV20-1	CSARERGPISPLHF	TGCAGTGCTAGAGAGCGGGGGCCCATTTCACCCCTCCACTTT
TRBJ2-3	many	TRBD1	TRBV14	CASSRSKGQGFADTQYF	TGTGCCAGCAGCCGATCTAAGGGACAGGGATTCGCAGATACGCAGTATTTT
TRBJ2-7	few	TRBD2	TRBV25-1	CASTIHSGANYEQYF	TGTGCCAGCACCATTCATAGCGGGGCGAACTACGAGCAGTACTTC
TRBJ2-3	-	-	TRBV11-2	CASSSPRGLSTDTQYF	TGTGCCAGCAGCTCCCCCCGGGGGCTTAGCACAGATACGCAGTATTTT
TRBJ1-4	many	-	TRBV25-1	CASSELTGHSRAHNEKLFF	TGTGCCAGCAGTGAATTAACGGGCCATTCTCGGGCCCATAATGAAAAACTGTTTTTT
TRBJ1-6	many	-	TRBV11-2	CASSLEPSSPLHF	TGTGCCAGCAGCTTAGAGCCTAGTTCACCCCTCCACTTT
TRBJ1-5	many	-	TRBV6-2/TRBV6-3	CASSYRGINQPQHF	TGTGCCAGCAGCTACCGGGGTATCAATCAGCCCCAGCATTTT
TRBJ1-2	medium-sized	-	TRBV12-3/TRBV12-4	CASSFGRGVDYTF	TGTGCCAGCAGTTTTGGCAGGGGAGTTGACTACACCTTC
TRBJ2-6	many	TRBD1	TRBV28	CASSLATGAGANVLTF	TGTGCCAGCAGTCTGGCCACAGGGGCTGGGGCCAACGTCCTGACTTTC
TRBJ2-3	-	-	TRBV6-1	CASSEQGRGLDTQYF	TGTGCCAGCAGTGAACAGGGAAGGGGGTTGGATACGCAGTATTTT
TRBJ2-1	few	-	TRBV10-3	CAISETPPEQFF	TGTGCCATCAGTGAGACACCTCCCGAGCAGTTCTTC
TRBJ2-1	many	-	TRBV6-5	CASRGQSQRSEQFF	TGTGCCAGCAGAGGACAGTCACAACGGAGTGAGCAGTTCTTC
TRBJ2-1	many	TRBD1	TRBV7-8	CASSVAGGNEQFF	TGTGCCAGCAGCGTAGCAGGGGGCAATGAGCAGTTCTTC
TRBJ2-3	many	-	TRBV7-3	CASSPQQSSTDTQYF	TGTGCCAGCAGCCCTCAACAAAGCAGCACAGATACGCAGTATTTT
TRBJ2-1	-	TRBD2	TRBV6-5	CASSSRLAGTYNEQFF	TGTGCCAGCAGTTCTAGACTAGCGGGAACCTACAATGAGCAGTTCTTC
TRBJ2-3	many	-	TRBV7-4	CASSPLQGTGTDTQYF	TGTGCCAGCAGCCCACTACAGGGGACTGGCACAGATACGCAGTATTTT
TRBJ1-1	many	-	TRBV14	CASSQEGGGFRNTEAFF	TGTGCCAGCAGCCAAGAAGGGGGAGGGTTTAGGAACACTGAAGCTTTCTTT
TRBJ2-3	many	TRBD2	TRBV12-3/TRBV12-4	CASSPPGGGGPDTQYF	TGTGCCAGCAGCCCCCCCGGCGGGGGGGGCCCAGATACGCAGTATTTT
TRBJ1-1	many	-	TRBV14	CASSQGTRGTEAFF	TGTGCCAGCAGCCAAGGAACGCGAGGCACTGAAGCTTTCTTT
TRBJ1-1	many	TRBD1	TRBV15	CATSRDINSPTGRVEAFF	TGTGCCACCAGCAGAGATATCAACTCCCCGACAGGGAGGGTTGAAGCTTTCTTT
TRBJ2-6	many	-	TRBV6-1	CASIRTGAQGANVLTF	TGTGCCAGCATCCGAACGGGTGCGCAGGGGGCCAACGTCCTGACTTTC
TRBJ1-2	few	-	TRBV7-9	CASSLDPYGYTF	TGTGCCAGCAGCTTAGACCCCTATGGCTACACCTTC
TRBJ1-1	many	-	TRBV29-1	CSGIEGTEAFF	TGCAGCGGGATAGAAGGCACTGAAGCTTTCTTT
TRBJ2-5	few	TRBD2	TRBV7-6	CASSFKTSGGPDISQETQYF	TGTGCCAGCAGTTTTAAGACTAGCGGGGGACCCGATATATCTCAAGAGACCCAGTACTTC
TRBJ2-7	medium-sized	-	TRBV5-5	CASSLPGPHRGQYF	TGTGCCAGCAGCCTGCCTGGGCCCCACCGCGGGCAGTACTTC
TRBJ1-2	many	TRBD1	TRBV27	CASSFTGEEGYGYTF	TGTGCCAGCAGTTTTACAGGGGAAGAAGGGTATGGCTACACCTTC